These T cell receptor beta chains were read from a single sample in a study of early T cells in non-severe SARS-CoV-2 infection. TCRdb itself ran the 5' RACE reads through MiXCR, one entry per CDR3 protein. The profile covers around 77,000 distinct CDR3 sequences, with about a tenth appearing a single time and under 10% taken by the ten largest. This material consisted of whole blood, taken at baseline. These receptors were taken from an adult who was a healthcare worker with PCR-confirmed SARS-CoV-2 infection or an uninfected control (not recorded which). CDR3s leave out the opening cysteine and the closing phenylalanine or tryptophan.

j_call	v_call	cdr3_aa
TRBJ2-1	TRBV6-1	ASSALAGGSNEQF
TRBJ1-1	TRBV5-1	ASSLGVRTGLNTEAF
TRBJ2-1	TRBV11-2	ASSRGQGRNEQF
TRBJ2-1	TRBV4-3	ASSPYSGGLREQF
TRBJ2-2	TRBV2	ASSEDRRLGELF
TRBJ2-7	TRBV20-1	SARAPAGRSYEQY
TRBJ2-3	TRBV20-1	SGYGPPDTQY
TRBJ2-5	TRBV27	ASSLRETQY
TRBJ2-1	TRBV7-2	ASSKGRYNEQF
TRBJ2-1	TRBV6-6	ASSPGRRVSEQF
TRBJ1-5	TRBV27	ASSSSPALSNQPQH
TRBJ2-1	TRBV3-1	ASSQGRGQYNEQF
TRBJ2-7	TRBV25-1	ASSRGYEQY
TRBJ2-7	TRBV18	ASSPQTGDEQY